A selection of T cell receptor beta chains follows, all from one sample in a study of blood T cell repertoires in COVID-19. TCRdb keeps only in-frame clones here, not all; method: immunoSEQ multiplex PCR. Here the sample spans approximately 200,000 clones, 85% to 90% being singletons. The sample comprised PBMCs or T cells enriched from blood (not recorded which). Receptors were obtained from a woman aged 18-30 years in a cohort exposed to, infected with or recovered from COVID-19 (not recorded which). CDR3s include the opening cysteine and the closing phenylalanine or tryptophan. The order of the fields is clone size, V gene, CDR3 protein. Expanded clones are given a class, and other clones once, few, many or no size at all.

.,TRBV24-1,CATSPGARYEQYF
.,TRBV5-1,CASSLSVLNTEAFF
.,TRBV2,CASEAALPYQNTGELFF
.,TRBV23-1,CASSRRQGMRTYEQYF
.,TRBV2,CASRRGQGNTEAFF
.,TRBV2,CASRPGLLGVSSPLHF
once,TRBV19,CASSTDRDTEAFF
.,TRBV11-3,CASSVGQNEKLFF
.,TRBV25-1,CASSDPGQSNTIYF
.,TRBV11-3,CASSLDGQGRTDTQYF
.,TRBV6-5,CASRGTVGYTF
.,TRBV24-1,CATSDLGPAGEATGELFF
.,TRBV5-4,CASSFSGSHNEQFF
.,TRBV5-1,CASSIDRGGETQYF
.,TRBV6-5,CASIARGQMNTEAFF
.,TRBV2,CASTGYNEQFF
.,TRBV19,CASMGTGFNSPLHF
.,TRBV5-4,CASSLQGNQPQHF
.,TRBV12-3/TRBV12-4,CASSFFRYGYTF
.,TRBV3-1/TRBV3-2,CASSVRTSGGWGTDTQYF
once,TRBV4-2,CASSLDRRKNSPLHF
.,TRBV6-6,CASSPRGLAGGEREQYF
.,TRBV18,CASSPLGSSYNSPLHF
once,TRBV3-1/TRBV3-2,CAVRTGASPLHF
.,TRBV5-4,CASSYGRGDGYTF
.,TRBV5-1,CASSSGNTGELFF
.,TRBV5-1,CASSLETRTGRGNEQFF
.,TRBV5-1,CASSLEGVTEAFF
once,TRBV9,CASSVTSLGETQYF
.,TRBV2,CASSVIRQLNQPQHF
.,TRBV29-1,CSVVTEEDYGYTF
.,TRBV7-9,CASPQDIRNTIYF
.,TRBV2,CASSVQVGSYNEQFF
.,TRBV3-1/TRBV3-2,CASSQEGTNTEAFF
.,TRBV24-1,CATSDPQSRAFF
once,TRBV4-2,CASSQERFANTGELFF
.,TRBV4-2,CASSRKGIGNTIYF
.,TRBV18,CASSPRQGPYEQYF
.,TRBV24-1,CATEREGLDEQFF
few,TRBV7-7,CASSRPSGGAYNEQFF
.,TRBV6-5,CASGFGEGELFF
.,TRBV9,CASSVVLRQPQHF
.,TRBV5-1,CASSLAGSGGAQDTQYF
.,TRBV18,CASSPQKEPLYEQYF
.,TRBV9,CASSPSGRGDNEQFF
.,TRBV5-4,CASSLDPGQARGEKLFF
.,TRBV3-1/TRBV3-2,CASSQEDSAEKLFF
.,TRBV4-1,CASSQGSGTEAFF
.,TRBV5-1,CASSLGGGPATNEKLFF
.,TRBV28,CASSSLSIRPQHF
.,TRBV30,CAWRDSSGANVLTF
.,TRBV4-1,CASSQGDTISYEQYF
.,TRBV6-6,CASSGTGLNSPLHF